This T cell receptor (beta chain) appears in the sequencing data of a study of T cell responses to AZD1222 COVID-19 vaccine (dated by TCRdb to the early 2020s). Background for the entire study: Because spike-specific TCR depth and breadth did not differ between the two schedules, AZD1222 recipients who got a second dose at roughly 4 weeks were pooled with those who got a second dose at roughly 12 weeks. TCR sequencing covered fewer than 250 trial participants: 200 to 220 given two doses of AZD1222 and 26 given two doses of MenACWY control vaccine. Enrollment into the trials was organized by age into subgroups of 18-55, 56-69 and 70-plus years, and those subgroups contained about 160, 30 and 59 TCR-sequenced participants, respectively.

The CDR3 regions of human TCRbeta chains were analyzed by immunosequencing. The authors processed their data as follows. TCRs in the repertoires were compared against a reference library of SARS-CoV-2-specific TCRs that had been generated with the MIRA antigen-specificity platform. Breadth meant the fraction of unique TCRs that were SARS-CoV-2-associated, whereas depth meant the fraction of total T cells that were SARS-CoV-2-associated. Using the MIRA data, every spike-specific TCR was mapped to the spike region that the TCR reacted to and assigned to either a CD4 or a CD8 class. Log10-transformed breadth and depth values were compared by one-way ANOVA with Sidak's multiple comparisons tests. The immuneACCESS repertoire file appears here via TCRdb, limited to in-frame rearrangements. These files lack a portion of the clones; in checked studies, under half of the deficit traces to unresolved V genes, and the cause of the others is not known. From that table come the V and J calls and clone size; the DNA was used to work out D and trimming. The sample table records approximately 92,000 clones; over 75% of these occur just once. Jointly, the top ten make up roughly 10% of the sample.

The full study reports these points: Conclusions about previously exposed vaccinees are limited because only five to seven AZD1222 recipients were SARS-CoV-2 seropositive at baseline. After two AZD1222 doses, spike-specific TCR breadth and depth were significantly higher than at day 0 and than in MenACWY recipients. In the small 56-69-year group, the increase in depth fell short of significance, most likely because of low power. Nearly half of unique spike-specific TCRs reportedly recognized epitopes outside regions mutated in the B.1.351 and B.1.1.7 variants. Vaccine-associated CD4 TCRs spanned the whole spike protein, with dominant responses in regions 160-218 and 743-854. Because no day 14 peak-response samples were available, repertoires were characterized only after the peak T cell response. Participants were mostly white British, with more females than males. The authors suggested clonal diversity may have been underestimated.

Reading the label with the study, this specimen's time point is: baseline before first vaccination. Samples from vaccinated people were obtained from the UK trials COV001 and COV002, which included a single-blind randomized controlled phase 2/3 trial of AZD1222 (ChAdOx1 nCoV-19) in healthy adults. For TCRbeta chain sequencing, PBMC samples from trial participants were taken at day 0 and at day 28 after the second dose. Comment on this clone: Its antigen remains unidentified. Base quality data are lacking; no much larger clone is found one base away.

V loses 8 bases of germline sequence and J loses 5 bases, and the interval between the two ends is 21 bases. The cysteine opens and the phenylalanine closes a CDR3 of 15 amino acids. The only DNA kept is the CDR3, 45 bases in frame from the first base. CDR1 is given as SGHAT and CDR2 as FQNNGV, both from the germline V gene. The rearrangement joined TRBV11-2 to TRBJ2-5; the D call is tentative, TRBD1 or TRBD2, as each matches 5 bases. This material consisted of peripheral blood, taken on day 0 of AZD1222 vaccination. The origin of this receptor is an adult in good health. Read as DNA, the sequence is TGTGCCAGCGAACTAGAAGGCAGGGCAGGGGAGACCCAGTACTTC. Its protein reads: CASELEGRAGETQYF.